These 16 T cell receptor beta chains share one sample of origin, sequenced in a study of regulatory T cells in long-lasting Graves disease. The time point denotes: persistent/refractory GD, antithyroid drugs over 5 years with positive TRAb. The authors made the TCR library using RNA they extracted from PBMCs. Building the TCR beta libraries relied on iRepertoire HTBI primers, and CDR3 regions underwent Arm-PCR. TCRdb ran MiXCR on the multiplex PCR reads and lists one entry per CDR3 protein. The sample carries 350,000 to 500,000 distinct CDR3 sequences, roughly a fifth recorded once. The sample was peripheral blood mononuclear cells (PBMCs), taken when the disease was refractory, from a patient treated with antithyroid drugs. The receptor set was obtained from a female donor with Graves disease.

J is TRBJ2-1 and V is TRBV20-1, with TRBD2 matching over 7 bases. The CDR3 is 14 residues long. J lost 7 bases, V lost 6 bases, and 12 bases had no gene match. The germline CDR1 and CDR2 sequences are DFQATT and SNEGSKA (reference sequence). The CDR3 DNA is TGCAGTGCACTACGCGGGAGCAACCTGAATGAGCAGTTCTTC. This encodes CSALRGSNLNEQFF.

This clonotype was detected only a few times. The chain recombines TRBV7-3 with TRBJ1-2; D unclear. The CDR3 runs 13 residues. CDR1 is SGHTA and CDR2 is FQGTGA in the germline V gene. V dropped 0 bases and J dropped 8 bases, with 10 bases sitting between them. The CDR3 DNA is TGTGCCAGCAGCTTAACTCGAGGAGGAGGCTACACCTTC. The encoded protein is CASSLTRGGGYTF.

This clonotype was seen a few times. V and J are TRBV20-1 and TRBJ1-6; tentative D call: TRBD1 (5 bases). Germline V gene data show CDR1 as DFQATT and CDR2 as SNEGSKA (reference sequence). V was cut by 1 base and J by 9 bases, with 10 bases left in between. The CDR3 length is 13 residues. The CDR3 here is CSARAPGVSPLHF. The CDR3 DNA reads TGCAGTGCTAGAGCCCCGGGGGTTTCACCCCTCCACTTT.

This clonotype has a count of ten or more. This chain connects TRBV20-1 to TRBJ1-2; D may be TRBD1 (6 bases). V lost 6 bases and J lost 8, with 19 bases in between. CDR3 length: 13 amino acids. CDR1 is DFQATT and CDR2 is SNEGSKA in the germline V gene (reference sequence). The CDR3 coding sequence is TGCAGTGCCTTACGGGGGACACTTAAAGGCTACACCTTC. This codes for CSALRGTLKGYTF.

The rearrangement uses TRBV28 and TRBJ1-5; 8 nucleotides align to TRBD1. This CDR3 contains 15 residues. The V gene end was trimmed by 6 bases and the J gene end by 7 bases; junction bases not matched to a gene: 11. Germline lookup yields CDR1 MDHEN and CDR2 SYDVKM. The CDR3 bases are TGTGCCAGCAGCGCCCGGACAGGGATGGGACAGCCCCAGCATTTT. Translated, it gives CASSARTGMGQPQHF.

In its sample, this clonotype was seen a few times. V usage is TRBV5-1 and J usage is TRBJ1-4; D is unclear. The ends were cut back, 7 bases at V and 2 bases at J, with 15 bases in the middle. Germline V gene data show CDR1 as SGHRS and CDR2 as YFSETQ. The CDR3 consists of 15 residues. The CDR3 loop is CASSLRGSTNEKLFF. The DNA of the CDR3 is TGCGCCAGCTCCCTCCGTGGCTCGACTAATGAAAAACTGTTTTTT.

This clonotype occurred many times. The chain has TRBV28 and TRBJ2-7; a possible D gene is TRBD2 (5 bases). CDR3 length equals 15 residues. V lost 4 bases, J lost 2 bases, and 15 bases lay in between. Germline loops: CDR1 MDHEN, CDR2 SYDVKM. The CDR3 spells CASSSHQRFTYEQYF. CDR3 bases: TGTGCCAGCAGTTCCCACCAGCGGTTTACCTACGAGCAGTACTTC.

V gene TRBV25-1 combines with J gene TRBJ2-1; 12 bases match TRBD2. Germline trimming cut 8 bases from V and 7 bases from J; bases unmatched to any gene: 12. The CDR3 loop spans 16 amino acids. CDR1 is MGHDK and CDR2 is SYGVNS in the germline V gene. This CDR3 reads CASAETLAGGPNEQFF. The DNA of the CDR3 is TGTGCCAGCGCAGAGACTCTAGCGGGAGGGCCGAATGAGCAGTTCTTC.

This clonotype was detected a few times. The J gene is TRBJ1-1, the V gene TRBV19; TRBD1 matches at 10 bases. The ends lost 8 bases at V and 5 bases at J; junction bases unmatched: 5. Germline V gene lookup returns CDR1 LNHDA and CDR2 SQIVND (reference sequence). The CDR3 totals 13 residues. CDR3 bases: TGTGCCAGTGACGACAGGGGGCTGACTGAAGCTTTCTTT. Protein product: CASDDRGLTEAFF.

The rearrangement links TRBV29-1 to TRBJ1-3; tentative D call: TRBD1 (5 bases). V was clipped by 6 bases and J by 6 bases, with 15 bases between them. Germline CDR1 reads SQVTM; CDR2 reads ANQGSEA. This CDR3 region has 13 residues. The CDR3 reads CSVTLRGSNTIYF. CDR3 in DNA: TGCAGCGTGACCCTACGGGGCTCAAACACCATATATTTT.

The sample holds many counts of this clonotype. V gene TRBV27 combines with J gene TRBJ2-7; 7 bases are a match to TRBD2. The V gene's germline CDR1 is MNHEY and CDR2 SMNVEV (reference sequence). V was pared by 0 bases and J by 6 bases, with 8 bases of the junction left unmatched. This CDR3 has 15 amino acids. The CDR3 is CASSLSGGSGGEQYF. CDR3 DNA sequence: TGTGCCAGCAGTTTATCCGGCGGGAGTGGGGGCGAGCAGTACTTC.

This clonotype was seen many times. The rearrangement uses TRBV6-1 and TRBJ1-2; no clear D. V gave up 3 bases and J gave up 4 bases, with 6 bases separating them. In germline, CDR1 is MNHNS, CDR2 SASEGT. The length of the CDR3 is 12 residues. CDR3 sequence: CASSDRGYGYTF. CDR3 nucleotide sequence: TGTGCCAGCAGTGATCGGGGCTATGGCTACACCTTC.

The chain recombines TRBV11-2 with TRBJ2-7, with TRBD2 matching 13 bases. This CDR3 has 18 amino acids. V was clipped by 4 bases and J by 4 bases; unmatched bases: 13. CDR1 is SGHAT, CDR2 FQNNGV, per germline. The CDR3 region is CASSSPLAGGPYSYEQYF. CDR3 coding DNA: TGTGCCAGCAGCTCCCCACTAGCGGGAGGGCCCTATTCTTACGAGCAGTACTTC.

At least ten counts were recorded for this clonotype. The CDR3 loop reads CASSFQFEAFF. The CDR3 DNA reads as TGTGCCAGCAGTTTTCAATTTGAAGCTTTCTTT. The chain employs TRBV28 and TRBJ1-1; D unresolved. The CDR3 runs to 11 residues. V lost 3 bases to trimming and J lost 7 bases, with 6 bases between them. Germline assignment: CDR1 MDHEN and CDR2 SYDVKM.

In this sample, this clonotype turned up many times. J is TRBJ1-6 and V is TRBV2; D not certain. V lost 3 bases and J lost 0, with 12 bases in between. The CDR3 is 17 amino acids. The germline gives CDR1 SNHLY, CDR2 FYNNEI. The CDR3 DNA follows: TGTGCCAGCAGTGACTTGGGCGGGAGCTCCTATAATTCACCCCTCCACTTT. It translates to CASSDLGGSSYNSPLHF.

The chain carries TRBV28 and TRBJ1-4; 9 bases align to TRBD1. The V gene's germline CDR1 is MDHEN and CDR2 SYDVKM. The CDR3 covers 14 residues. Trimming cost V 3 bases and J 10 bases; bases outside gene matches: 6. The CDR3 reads CASSLGQGHGKLFF. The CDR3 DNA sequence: TGTGCCAGCAGTTTGGGACAGGGACATGGAAAACTGTTTTTT.